The clone carrying this T cell receptor beta chain was detected only a few times. This CDR3 contains 11 residues. Germline CDR1 is GTSNPN and CDR2 is SVGIG (reference sequence). V shed 4 bases and J shed 5 bases, with 8 bases lying between them. Assignment of participants to cohorts was predicated upon participant-reported clinical history. Source study methods: Estimation of nucleated cell counts was performed using reference gene primer amplification. Sequencing used immunoSEQ multiplex PCR; TCRdb keeps in-frame clones, though not all of them. D and trimming come from the DNA, and the V and J calls and clone size come from that table. Of about 160,000 clones in the sample, around 80% were seen once. These data belong to a study of blood T cell repertoires in COVID-19.

This clonotype was obtained from a woman aged 45-59 years in a cohort exposed to, infected with or recovered from COVID-19 (not recorded which). Material: PBMCs or T cells enriched from blood (not recorded which). The gene calls are TRBV30 and TRBJ1-1; D is uncertain. CDR3 sequence reads: CAWNRGTEAFF. The DNA for the CDR3 is TGTGCCTGGAATCGCGGGACTGAAGCTTTCTTT.